This T cell receptor (beta chain) derives from a study of Graves' ophthalmopathy and Graves' hyperthyroidism. This clonotype was recorded a few times. What it recognizes is unknown. Findings and caveats of the study: Blood was where most expanded thyroid clonotypes above 0.001 frequency also turned up.

The PBMCs had their origin in 7.5 to 10 ml of fresh peripheral blood. CDR3 regions of TCR beta were amplified from RNA transcripts. The library came from an HTBI-primed first-round RT-PCR and a second-round multiplex PCR. TCRdb passed the multiplex PCR reads through MiXCR, listing each CDR3 protein once. The repertoire holds roughly 300,000 distinct CDR3 sequences, with 15% to 20% as singletons. The sequenced sample was peripheral blood. The TCR sequence derives from an adult man with Graves' ophthalmopathy.

This CDR3 is CASRPGTGANTGELFF. The CDR3 DNA sequence: TGTGCCAGCAGACCCGGGACAGGGGCAAACACCGGGGAGCTGTTTTTT. The chain combines TRBV12-3 or TRBV12-4 with TRBJ2-2, with TRBD1 matching 10 bases. This CDR3 is 16 amino acids long. V shed 6 bases and J 2 bases; nucleotides not matched to a gene: 6.